A single sample is the source of the 24 T cell receptor beta chains below, sequenced in a study of CD8+ T cells in alopecia areata. Extracted RNA was reverse transcribed into cDNA, the sequencing template. TCRdb's table, derived via immunoSEQ multiplex PCR, lists solely in-frame clones and lacks some. The table lists 110,000 to 150,000 clones, approximately 56% of them singletons. Sequenced: CD8+ T cells sorted from blood. The receptors here all came from a human donor in good health.

The rearrangement links TRBV15 to TRBJ2-5; possible D gene TRBD2, 5 bases. This CDR3 comprises 13 residues. V was pared by 0 bases and J by 5 bases, with 7 bases between. CDR1 and CDR2 (germline): LNHNV, YYDKDF (reference sequence). The CDR3 nucleotides read TGTGCCACCAGCAGAGACGGGGAGGAGACCCAGTACTTC. It translates to CATSRDGEETQYF.

The chain links TRBV19 to TRBJ2-6, with D unresolved. The CDR3 sequence is 12 residues long. In germline, CDR1 is LNHDA, CDR2 SQIVND (reference sequence). V lost 7 bases and J lost 9, with 10 bases in between. The CDR3 protein is CASTSDGNVLTF. The CDR3 DNA follows: TGTGCCAGTACCTCGGACGGCAACGTCCTGACTTTC.

This chain joins TRBV5-1 and TRBJ2-5, with no clear D. The DNA end favors TRBJ2-7, so the J call may be wrong. CDR3 length: 15 residues. The germline V gene encodes CDR1 SGHRS and CDR2 YFSETQ. The CDR3 DNA reads as TGCGCCAGCAGCTTGCGTCTTGGGCCCGTCTACGAGCAGTACTTC. Translated: CASSLRLGPVYEQYF.

The chain has TRBV2 and TRBJ2-1; 14 bases map to TRBD2. This CDR3 spans 14 amino acids. CDR1 SNHLY and CDR2 FYNNEI come from the germline V gene. The V gene end was trimmed by 8 bases and the J gene end by 9 bases; junction bases not matched to a gene: 6. Here the CDR3 reads CASARLAGGIEQFF. The CDR3 DNA follows: TGTGCCAGCGCCAGACTAGCGGGAGGGATTGAGCAGTTCTTC.

This clone was seen a few times. For the CDR3, the DNA is TGTGCCATCAGTGATGCGCTTCCCGGGGAGCTGTTTTTT. Its translation is CAISDALPGELFF. The rearrangement uses TRBV10-3 and TRBJ2-2; D is undetermined. In germline, CDR1 is ENHRY, CDR2 SYGVKD. V was pared by 3 bases and J by 6 bases, with 8 bases between. The CDR3 has 13 residues.

The genes are TRBV7-9 and TRBJ2-7; TRBD1 aligns across 7 bases. Losses at the gene ends were 5 bases for V and 0 bases for J; bases not matched to a gene: 7. Germline CDR1 reads SEHNR; CDR2 reads FQNEAQ (reference sequence). The CDR3 is 15 amino acids. CDR3 sequence (DNA): TGTGCCAGCAGCAGTCGGGACAGATACTCCTACGAGCAGTACTTC. Translation gives CASSSRDRYSYEQYF.

This clone appeared a single time. V usage is TRBV5-7 and J usage is TRBJ2-2, with a possible D match to TRBD2 (5 bases). TRBV5-7 is marked as an open reading frame, function uncertain. The CDR3 consists of 17 residues. V was cut by 2 bases and J by 8 bases, with 22 bases left in between. The CDR3 spells CASSFKPARGGLGELFF. In DNA, the CDR3 is TGTGCCAGCAGCTTTAAGCCAGCCCGAGGAGGTTTAGGGGAGCTGTTTTTT.

The DNA of the CDR3 is TGCGCCAGCAGCCAAGAGATACTCGGGACTAGCGGGAGCAATGAGCAGTTCTTC. Protein product: CASSQEILGTSGSNEQFF. V usage is TRBV4-1 and J usage is TRBJ2-1, with 14 bases fitting TRBD2. V lost 0 bases, J lost 6 bases, and 7 bases stayed unmatched. The germline gives CDR1 MGHRA, CDR2 YSYEKL. This CDR3 contains 18 residues.

This clone has a handful of counts. The J gene is TRBJ1-1, the V gene TRBV2; D gene uncertain. The V end lost 11 bases, the J end lost 2 bases, and 9 bases lay between the germline ends. CDR1 and CDR2 (germline): SNHLY, FYNNEI. This CDR3 spans 11 amino acids. The CDR3 coding sequence is TGTGCCTATATTGGAAACACTGAAGCTTTCTTT. Its translation: CAYIGNTEAFF.

The rearrangement joins TRBV6-5 to TRBJ2-7; maybe TRBD1 (6 bases). Trimming cost V 2 bases and J 5 bases, with 10 bases left between them. CDR1 MNHEY and CDR2 SVGAGI come from the germline V gene. The CDR3 loop spans 13 amino acids. The CDR3 sequence is CASSYTGTDEQYF. CDR3 coding DNA: TGTGCCAGCAGTTACACAGGGACCGACGAGCAGTACTTC.

The chain uses TRBV7-9 and TRBJ2-5; 9 bases align to TRBD1. Germline loops: CDR1 SEHNR, CDR2 FQNEAQ (reference sequence). The CDR3 is made up of 16 amino acids. The V segment lost 6 bases and the J segment 5 bases; nucleotides outside the gene matches: 13. The CDR3 protein is CASSSAVTGGWETQYF. CDR3 coding DNA: TGTGCCAGCAGTTCGGCGGTAACAGGGGGCTGGGAGACCCAGTACTTC.

The V call is TRBV27, the J call TRBJ2-7; TRBD2 might be the D (6 bases). V lost 5 bases and J 7 bases, leaving 15 bases between the germline ends. This CDR3 has 13 residues. CDR1 is MNHEY, CDR2 SMNVEV, per germline (reference sequence). The CDR3 here is CASSPIDGSEQYF. The CDR3 DNA sequence: TGTGCCAGCAGTCCGATTGACGGGAGTGAGCAGTACTTC.

V gene TRBV29-1 combines with J gene TRBJ1-1; 8 bases are shared with TRBD1. V shed 7 bases, J shed 1 base, and the junction held 2 bases outside the gene matches. The CDR3 has 12 amino acids. The germline V gene has CDR1 SQVTM and CDR2 ANQGSEA. CDR3 in DNA: TGCAGCGGTGGACAGGGGAACACTGAAGCTTTCTTT. Translated: CSGGQGNTEAFF.

This clone came up a few times. The chain couples TRBV20-1 to TRBJ2-7; a possible D gene is TRBD1 (6 bases). The CDR3 is 11 residues long. CDR1 and CDR2 from the germline V gene are DFQATT and SNEGSKA (reference sequence). The V end was cut by 4 bases, the J end by 3 bases, with 7 bases between. CDR3 bases: TGCAGTGCTAAACAGGGCTACGAGCAGTACTTC. Encoded protein: CSAKQGYEQYF.

In this sample, this clone turned up once. The chain links TRBV15 to TRBJ2-3, with D hard to call. The CDR3 contains 14 residues. Germline assignment: CDR1 LNHNV and CDR2 YYDKDF (reference sequence). Trimming removed 3 bases from V and 0 bases from J, with 7 bases in between. The CDR3 DNA reads TGTGCCACCAGCAGGGTGAGAAGCACAGATACGCAGTATTTT. It codes for CATSRVRSTDTQYF.

The chain recombines TRBV27 with TRBJ2-7; tentative D call: TRBD1 (6 bases). The CDR3 sequence is 14 residues long. V was clipped by 2 bases and J by 2 bases, with 10 bases between them. From germline, CDR1 is MNHEY and CDR2 SMNVEV (reference sequence). CDR3 DNA: TGTGCCAGCAGTTTAGGCGCAGGGGCCTACGAGCAGTACTTC. Amino acid sequence: CASSLGAGAYEQYF.

J is TRBJ2-7 and V is TRBV2, with D maybe TRBD2 (5 bases). CDR1 and CDR2 from the germline V gene are SNHLY and FYNNEI. This CDR3 is 11 amino acids long. The CDR3 region is CATTGTYEQYF. The CDR3 nucleotides are TGTGCAACGACGGGAACCTACGAGCAGTACTTC.

The chain uses TRBV7-8 and TRBJ1-2; TRBD1 agrees at 7 bases. Germline trimming cut 5 bases from V and 4 bases from J; bases unmatched to any gene: 16. The CDR3 length is 17 residues. Germline-derived CDR1 and CDR2 are SGHVS and FQNEAQ. The CDR3 loop is CASSPIVLPGQTYGYTF. CDR3 coding DNA: TGTGCCAGCAGCCCCATAGTGCTGCCGGGACAGACCTATGGCTACACCTTC.

This clone was seen a few times. The chain is built from TRBV2 and TRBJ2-7; D remains ambiguous. Germline V lookup: CDR1 SNHLY, CDR2 FYNNEI. V was clipped by 4 bases and J by 7 bases, with 11 bases between them. The CDR3 is 12 amino acids. DNA of the CDR3: TGTGCCAGCAGTGGAGTGGGTAGGGAGCAGTACTTC. This gives the protein CASSGVGREQYF.

The chain uses TRBV29-1 and TRBJ1-2, with D unclear. The germline V and J ends were trimmed by 6 bases and 2 bases, with 13 bases remaining between them. Germline values: CDR1 SQVTM, CDR2 ANQGSEA. CDR3 length: 13 amino acids. The CDR3 spells CSVSGSVNYGYTF. CDR3 sequence (DNA): TGCAGCGTGAGTGGCTCCGTGAACTATGGCTACACCTTC.

Only a few counts were recorded for this clone. The chain uses TRBV30 and TRBJ2-1; D uncertain. CDR3 length: 13 amino acids. Trimming removed 0 bases from V and 6 bases from J, with 9 bases in between. In germline, CDR1 is GTSNPN, CDR2 SVGIG (reference sequence). CDR3 amino acids: CAWSVGGGNEQFF. The CDR3 region has the DNA TGTGCCTGGAGTGTAGGCGGTGGCAATGAGCAGTTCTTC.

The J gene is TRBJ2-7, the V gene TRBV2; D possibly corresponds to TRBD2 (6 bases). CDR1 is SNHLY, CDR2 FYNNEI, per germline. This CDR3 comprises 15 residues. Trimming took off 2 bases at V and 1 base at J, with 12 bases between the two ends. The DNA for the CDR3 is TGTGCCAGCAGTGAACCGGGACTGGATTCCTACGAGCAGTACTTC. Its translation is CASSEPGLDSYEQYF.

V usage is TRBV13 and J usage is TRBJ2-3, with 10 bases matching TRBD2. Trimming removed 4 bases from V and 4 bases from J; junction bases left unmatched: 8. This CDR3 contains 16 residues. CDR1 PRHDT and CDR2 FYEKMQ come from the germline V gene (reference sequence). This chain's CDR3 is CASSSLLAGDPDTQYF. The DNA of the CDR3 is TGTGCCAGCAGCTCCCTTCTAGCGGGAGATCCAGATACGCAGTATTTT.

V is TRBV5-1 and J is TRBJ1-2; D remains ambiguous. Trimming left V 4 bases short and J 5 bases short, with 12 bases between. The CDR3 has 13 residues. The germline V gene encodes CDR1 SGHRS and CDR2 YFSETQ. CDR3 loop: CASSPETGYGYTF. CDR3 DNA sequence: TGCGCCAGCAGCCCGGAGACGGGTTATGGCTACACCTTC.